These 26 T cell receptor beta chains originate from one sample sequenced in a study of T cells in Graves' hyperthyroidism and ophthalmopathy (dated by TCRdb to between 2017 and 2020). The library was prepared using multiplex PCR. Instrument on record: Illumina HiSeq 2000. The TCR beta CDR3 regions were amplified from RNA transcripts. The TCR CDR3 was subjected to a first round of RT-PCR using the HTBI primer set and the Qiagen OneStep RT-PCR kit. TCRdb reprocessing: public reads trimmed at Q25 with fastp, clones called with MiXCR, in-frame beta chains kept. All rows with the same CDR3 protein become a single entry with the most common DNA and genes. Across this sample there are 500,000 to 650,000 distinct CDR3 sequences, with approximately 17% seen only once. Approximately 16% of the sample lies in the top ten. The sequencing sample was made of blood. These receptors all stem from a woman under 30 with Graves' ophthalmopathy.

V and J are TRBV5-6 and TRBJ2-1, with 7 bases matching TRBD2. CDR1 is SGHDT and CDR2 is YYEEEE in the germline V gene. Losses at the gene ends were 4 bases for V and 6 bases for J; bases not matched to a gene: 10. The CDR3 sequence is 15 residues long. CDR3 region: CASSLAGLPTNEQFF. CDR3 DNA sequence: TGTGCCAGCAGCCTGGCGGGACTACCAACCAATGAGCAGTTCTTC.

This clonotype was observed a few times. The rearrangement uses TRBV19 and TRBJ2-1, with D unclear. V was trimmed by 5 bases and J by 6 bases, leaving 11 bases between them. The CDR3 totals 13 residues. The V gene's germline CDR1 is LNHDA and CDR2 SQIVND (reference sequence). The CDR3 protein is CASSFSNPNEQFF. The CDR3, as DNA: TGTGCCAGTAGTTTTAGCAATCCCAATGAGCAGTTCTTC.

This clonotype has a count of ten or more. The J gene is TRBJ2-1, the V gene TRBV7-9, with D possibly being TRBD1 (6 bases). Per the germline V gene, CDR1 is SEHNR and CDR2 is FQNEAQ (reference sequence). V was pared by 3 bases and J by 4 bases, with 13 bases between. This CDR3 spans 15 amino acids. The CDR3 spells CASSFPDRPYNEQFF. As DNA, the CDR3 is TGTGCCAGCAGCTTCCCAGACAGGCCATACAATGAGCAGTTCTTC.

This clonotype was detected a few times. This chain links TRBV19 with TRBJ1-1, with D perhaps TRBD1 (5 bases). V gave up 2 bases and J gave up 6 bases, with 10 bases separating them. Germline CDR1 is LNHDA and CDR2 is SQIVND (reference sequence). The CDR3 is 13 residues long. The CDR3 nucleotides read TGTGCCAGTAGTATATCGGAGGGGCCTGAAGCTTTCTTT. It yields the protein CASSISEGPEAFF.

This clonotype has ten or more counts. The genes are TRBV7-6 and TRBJ2-7; 9 bases agree with TRBD1. Losses at the gene ends were 5 bases for V and 5 bases for J; bases not matched to a gene: 7. The CDR3 has 14 amino acids. CDR1 is SGHVS and CDR2 is FNYEAQ in the germline V gene. The CDR3 loop reads CASSPWTGDDEQYF. The CDR3 DNA reads TGTGCCAGCAGCCCCTGGACAGGGGACGACGAGCAGTACTTC.

This clonotype was picked up many times. In DNA form, the CDR3 reads TGTGCCAGCAGTTTGGACAGGGAGAACTACGAGCAGTACTTC. This sequence encodes CASSLDRENYEQYF. V is TRBV28 and J is TRBJ2-7, with 8 bases aligning to TRBD1. CDR1 and CDR2 from the germline V gene are MDHEN and SYDVKM. The ends lost 3 bases at V and 3 bases at J; junction bases unmatched: 4. This CDR3 spans 14 amino acids. Drawing the rest from reference TRBV28 and TRBJ2-7, the complete variable domain is DVKVTQSSRYLVKRTGEKVFLECVQDMDHENMFWYRQDPGLGLRLIYFSYDVKMKEKGDIPEGYSVSREKKERFSLILESASTNQTSMYLCASSLDRENYEQYFGPGTRLTVT.

This clonotype was recorded a few times. The chain is built from TRBV2 and TRBJ2-7; 11 bases are shared with TRBD2. The CDR3 contains 16 residues. Germline V gene sequence: CDR1 SNHLY, CDR2 FYNNEI. V was clipped by 2 bases and J by 6 bases; unmatched bases: 9. The CDR3 DNA sequence: TGTGCCAGCAGTGAAACTCTAGCGGGAGGATCAGGCGAGCAGTACTTC. Its translation is CASSETLAGGSGEQYF.

Ten or more counts support this clonotype. The V gene is TRBV2, the J gene TRBJ1-5; maybe TRBD1 (5 bases). CDR3 size: 15 residues. CDR1 and CDR2 (germline): SNHLY, FYNNEI. Trimming cost V 3 bases and J 0 bases, with 9 bases left between them. CDR3 protein: CASSEEGSSNQPQHF. The CDR3 DNA follows: TGTGCCAGCAGTGAGGAGGGGAGTAGCAATCAGCCCCAGCATTTT.

This clonotype was counted at least ten times. The rearrangement links TRBV30 to TRBJ2-5; tentative D call: TRBD2 (6 bases). V lost 4 bases to trimming and J lost 3 bases, with 9 bases between them. Germline CDR1 reads GTSNPN; CDR2 reads SVGIG (reference sequence). The CDR3 contains 12 residues. CDR3 amino acids: CAWNAGKETQYF. The DNA of the CDR3 is TGTGCCTGGAATGCGGGGAAAGAGACCCAGTACTTC.

This clonotype was observed at least ten times. The CDR3: CASSSWEGATNEQFF. CDR3 nucleotide sequence: TGTGCCAGCAGTTCCTGGGAGGGGGCGACGAATGAGCAGTTCTTC. V gene TRBV6-1 combines with J gene TRBJ2-1; D may correspond to TRBD1 or TRBD2 (7 bases each). The CDR3 totals 15 residues. Germline CDR1 and CDR2: MNHNS and SASEGT. V dropped 5 bases and J dropped 7 bases, with 18 bases sitting between them.

CDR3 residues: CASSEPLATGEQYF. The CDR3 nucleotides are TGCGCCAGCAGTGAGCCACTAGCGACCGGCGAGCAGTACTTC. The rearrangement joins TRBV10-2 to TRBJ2-7; 7 positions match TRBD2. Unmatched junction bases numbered 7, after V lost 2 bases and J lost 6 bases. Germline assignment: CDR1 WSHSY and CDR2 SAAADI. The CDR3 contains 14 residues.

Only a few counts were recorded for this clonotype. V is TRBV29-1 and J is TRBJ1-2; 7 bases are a match to TRBD1. V shed 5 bases, J shed 1 base, and the junction held 4 bases outside the gene matches. The CDR3 spans 13 residues. CDR1 and CDR2 from the germline V gene are SQVTM and ANQGSEA. This CDR3 reads CSVLDRHNYGYTF. As DNA, the CDR3 is TGCAGCGTTTTGGACAGGCATAACTATGGCTACACCTTC.

There are many counts of this clonotype. The rearrangement links TRBV28 to TRBJ1-5; 7 bases align to TRBD1. The V segment lost 4 bases and the J segment 7 bases; nucleotides outside the gene matches: 7. The CDR3 is made up of 14 amino acids. CDR1 is MDHEN, CDR2 SYDVKM, per germline. This CDR3 reads CASSSRTGRQPQHF. DNA for the CDR3: TGTGCCAGCAGTTCCCGGACAGGAAGGCAGCCCCAGCATTTT.

This clonotype came up a few times. This may come from a read error, since a much larger clone is one base off. The CDR3 coding sequence is TGCAGTGTGCCTTGGGGAGGGAACTACGAGCAGTACTTC. Protein product: CSVPWGGNYEQYF. The V call is TRBV20-1, the J call TRBJ2-7; 7 bases are a match to TRBD2. CDR1 DFQATT and CDR2 SNEGSKA come from the germline V gene (reference sequence). V shed 7 bases and J 3 bases; nucleotides not matched to a gene: 9. The CDR3 extends over 13 amino acids.

This clonotype was recorded at least ten times. The chain combines TRBV20-1 with TRBJ1-3; no firm D call. Germline CDR1 reads DFQATT; CDR2 reads SNEGSKA (reference sequence). V was shortened by 1 base and J by 4 bases, with 5 bases between the two germline ends. The CDR3 length is 12 residues. The DNA for the CDR3 is TGCAGTGCTAGAGGGAGCGGAAACACCATATATTTT. This sequence encodes CSARGSGNTIYF.

This clonotype came up a few times. The rearrangement joins TRBV7-9 to TRBJ2-3; 8 positions match TRBD1. This CDR3 spans 14 amino acids. The germline V gene encodes CDR1 SEHNR and CDR2 FQNEAQ (reference sequence). Trimming removed 4 bases from V and 4 bases from J; junction bases left unmatched: 4. CDR3 nucleotide sequence: TGTGCCAGCAGCTCCGACAGGGGTGCAGATACGCAGTATTTT. It is translated as CASSSDRGADTQYF.

This clonotype was found many times. The CDR3 region is CASSLRGSNNEQFF. In DNA form, the CDR3 reads TGTGCCAGCAGCTTAAGGGGTTCCAACAATGAGCAGTTCTTC. This sequence joins TRBV11-2 and TRBJ2-1, with a tentative D call TRBD1 (5 bases). The V gene's germline CDR1 is SGHAT and CDR2 FQNNGV. The CDR3 has 14 amino acids. The V gene lost 2 bases and the J gene lost 5 bases, with 10 bases spanning the gap.

Only a few counts were recorded for this clonotype. The rearrangement uses TRBV12-5 and TRBJ2-1; D gene uncertain. Trimming took 1 base from V and 0 from J, leaving 16 bases between them. CDR3 size: 18 residues. Per germline, CDR1 LGHNT and CDR2 FRNRAP. The CDR3 DNA follows: TGTGCTAGTGGTTTGGACCCCCGGCCGGGCAACTCCTACAATGAGCAGTTCTTC. It yields the protein CASGLDPRPGNSYNEQFF.

This clonotype was seen once. The chain carries TRBV27 and TRBJ2-1; TRBD2 agrees at 9 bases. V was pared by 5 bases and J by 9 bases, with 2 bases of the junction left unmatched. Germline loops: CDR1 MNHEY, CDR2 SMNVEV (reference sequence). This CDR3 region has 12 residues. The CDR3 here is CASSGLAREQFF. DNA of the CDR3: TGTGCCAGCAGTGGACTAGCGCGTGAGCAGTTCTTC.

This clonotype has only a few counts. The chain carries TRBV27 and TRBJ1-1, with D hard to call. The V gene lost 2 bases and the J gene lost 5 bases, with 12 bases spanning the gap. The length of the CDR3 is 14 residues. Germline V gives CDR1 MNHEY, CDR2 SMNVEV (reference sequence). CDR3 residues: CASSLKGIGTEAFF. The DNA of the CDR3 is TGTGCCAGCAGTTTAAAGGGAATAGGAACTGAAGCTTTCTTT.

This clonotype was seen at least ten times. J is TRBJ2-7 and V is TRBV4-1; no reliable D call. The CDR3 is 15 residues long. Trimming stripped 0 bases from V and 4 bases from J, with 13 bases between. The germline CDR1 and CDR2 sequences are MGHRA and YSYEKL. CDR3 nucleotides: TGCGCCAGCAGCCAAGATCGGAGTCCCCCTTACGAGCAGTACTTC. Encoded protein: CASSQDRSPPYEQYF.

This clonotype was counted at least ten times. The CDR3 DNA reads TGTGCCAGCAGTGAAGAGGGGGGGCTTCAGCCCCAGCATTTT. Protein product: CASSEEGGLQPQHF. The chain is built from TRBV2 and TRBJ1-5, with D maybe TRBD1 (6 bases). Trimming removed 1 base at V and 6 bases at J, with 10 bases between. This CDR3 contains 14 residues. The germline V gene has CDR1 SNHLY and CDR2 FYNNEI.

In this sample, this clonotype turned up once. One end of the junction fails to match germline, which may point to a read error. The chain combines TRBV5-1 with TRBJ2-7, with 13 bases lining up with TRBD2. From germline, CDR1 is SGHRS and CDR2 YFSETQ. The CDR3 length is 17 residues. CDR3 nucleotide sequence: TGTGCCAGCAGCCAGACGAAAGGGACTAGCGGGGTCTACGAGCAGTACTTC. Protein product: CASSQTKGTSGVYEQYF.

This clonotype showed up many times. The gene calls are TRBV20-1 and TRBJ2-3, with D possibly called TRBD1 or TRBD2 (5 bases each). This CDR3 region has 18 residues. The germline V and J ends were trimmed by 0 bases and 2 bases, with 21 bases remaining between them. Germline CDR1 is DFQATT and CDR2 is SNEGSKA (reference sequence). Written as DNA, the CDR3 is TGCAGTGCTAGAGATTCGAGGGGCAGGTGGGCTTACACAGATACGCAGTATTTT. It specifies CSARDSRGRWAYTDTQYF.

In its sample, this clonotype was seen many times. The chain recombines TRBV5-1 with TRBJ2-5; 8 nucleotides align to TRBD1. Trimming took 3 bases from V and 2 from J; bases not matched to a gene: 3. CDR1 is SGHRS and CDR2 is YFSETQ in the germline V gene. This CDR3 contains 14 residues. The CDR3 sequence: CASSSGQAQETQYF. The CDR3 DNA follows: TGCGCCAGCAGCTCGGGACAGGCTCAAGAGACCCAGTACTTC.

This clonotype was detected many times. This chain uses TRBV28 with TRBJ2-7; 7 bases line up with TRBD1. The CDR3 extends over 13 amino acids. Germline V gene sequence: CDR1 MDHEN, CDR2 SYDVKM. V was clipped by 4 bases and J by 4 bases; unmatched bases: 4. The CDR3 loop reads CASSSGTEYEQYF. The CDR3 DNA reads as TGTGCCAGCAGTTCCGGGACAGAATACGAGCAGTACTTC.